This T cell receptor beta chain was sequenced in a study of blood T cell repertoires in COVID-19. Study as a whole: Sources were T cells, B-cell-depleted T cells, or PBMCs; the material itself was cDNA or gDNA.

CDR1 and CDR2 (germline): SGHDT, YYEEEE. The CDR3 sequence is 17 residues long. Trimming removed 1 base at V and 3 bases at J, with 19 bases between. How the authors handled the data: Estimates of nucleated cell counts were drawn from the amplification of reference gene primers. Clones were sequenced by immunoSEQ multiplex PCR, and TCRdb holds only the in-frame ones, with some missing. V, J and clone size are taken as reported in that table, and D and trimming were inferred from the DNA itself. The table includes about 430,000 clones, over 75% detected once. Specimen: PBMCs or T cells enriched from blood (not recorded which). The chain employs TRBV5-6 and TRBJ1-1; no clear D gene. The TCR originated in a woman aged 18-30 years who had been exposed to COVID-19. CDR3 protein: CASSLSGTLDWYTEAFF. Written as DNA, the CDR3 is TGTGCCAGCAGCTTGAGTGGAACCCTAGATTGGTACACTGAAGCTTTCTTT. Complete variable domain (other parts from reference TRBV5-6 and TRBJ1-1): DAGVTQSPTHLIKTRGQQVTLRCSPKSGHDTVSWYQQALGQGPQFIFQYYEEEERQRGNFPDRFSGHQFPNYSSELNVNALLLGDSALYLCASSLSGTLDWYTEAFFGQGTRLTVV.